This T cell receptor beta chain originates from a study of blood T cell repertoires in COVID-19. Across the study: Sample material is recorded as cDNA or gDNA derived from T cells, B-cell-depleted T cells, or PBMCs.

Recruited during active infection, patients (from Seattle) were subsequently followed longitudinally. As originally analysed: Amplification with reference gene primers provided the estimates of nucleated cell counts. Sequencing used immunoSEQ multiplex PCR; TCRdb keeps in-frame clones, though not all of them. Clonal size and the V and J genes are those of that table, whereas D and trimming came from the DNA. The sample holds some 230,000 clones, 70% to 90% seen once. J lost 5 bases, V lost 2 bases, and 7 bases had no gene match. The germline CDR1 and CDR2 sequences are SNHLY and FYNNEI. The CDR3 is 15 amino acids. This clone appeared once.

The receptor's source is a woman between 45 and 60 years old with COVID-19, enrolled during active disease. The chain carries TRBV2 and TRBJ2-5; 8 bases are a match to TRBD2. Sequencing was carried out using peripheral blood. CDR3 bases: TGTGCCAGCAGTGAAATTCGGCCTAGCGGGGAGACCCAGTACTTC. Translated, it gives CASSEIRPSGETQYF. The complete variable domain, with remaining parts taken from reference TRBV2 and TRBJ2-5, reads EPEVTQTPSHQVTQMGQEVILRCVPISNHLYFYWYRQILGQKVEFLVSFYNNEISEKSEIFDDQFSVERPDGSNFTLKIRSTKLEDSAMYFCASSEIRPSGETQYFGPGTRLLVL.